Listed below are T cell receptor beta chains from one sample, sequenced in a study of blood T cell repertoires in COVID-19. Repertoires were generated with immunoSEQ multiplex PCR, while TCRdb's copy carries only in-frame clones and drops some. Found here are roughly 250,000 clones, 84% of them singletons; the top ten hold over 8.5%. The specimen sequenced was peripheral blood. These receptors were collected from a human donor in a cohort sampled during active COVID-19. CDR3s leave out the opening cysteine and the closing phenylalanine or tryptophan.

v_call	cdr3_length	cdr3_aa
TRBV29-1	11	SVVDGGLNIQY
TRBV2	12	ALRRDSVNYGYT
TRBV27	14	ASSPPPLAATDTQY
TRBV5-4	13	ASSLGPDPNYGYT
TRBV7-2	12	ASSLGHRTDTQY
TRBV28	12	ASSETGRGYEQY
TRBV11-2	13	ASSLDGGSYSEQY
TRBV7-6	13	ASSRWGTGKYEQY
TRBV4-1	13	ASSQAHFQSGELF
TRBV9	12	ASSVGPSQETQY
TRBV6-6	13	ASSYQRGGWETQY
TRBV5-1	13	ASSGGTGVADTQY
TRBV3-1/TRBV3-2	13	ASSQERLANNEQF
TRBV7-9	11	ACRQGMNTEAF
TRBV12-3/TRBV12-4	9	SCNGNTEAF
TRBV2	12	ASSSIRDYPVQF